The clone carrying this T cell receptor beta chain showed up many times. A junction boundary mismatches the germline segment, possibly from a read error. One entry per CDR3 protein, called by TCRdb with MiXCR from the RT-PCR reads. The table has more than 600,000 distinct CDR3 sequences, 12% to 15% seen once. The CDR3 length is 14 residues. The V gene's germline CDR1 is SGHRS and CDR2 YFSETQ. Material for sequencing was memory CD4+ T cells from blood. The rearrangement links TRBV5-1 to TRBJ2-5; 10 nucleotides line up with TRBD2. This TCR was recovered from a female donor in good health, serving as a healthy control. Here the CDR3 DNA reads TGTGCCAGCAGCCTAGCGGGAGTTGGGGAGACCCAGTACTTC. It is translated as CASSLAGVGETQYF.